This T cell receptor (beta chain) was retrieved from a study of T cells in Graves' hyperthyroidism and ophthalmopathy. General study findings and limits: Most thyroid clonotypes expanded above 0.001 were also detected in blood.

Amplification of TCR beta CDR3 regions used RNA as the template. The HTBI primer set served for first-round RT-PCR of the TCR CDR3. TCRdb itself ran the multiplex PCR reads through MiXCR, one entry per CDR3 protein. The sample holds approximately 400,000 distinct CDR3 sequences; about a sixth are singletons and the top ten take around 7.7%. Diagnoses used clinical symptoms, serum thyroxine and TRAb, thyroid ultrasound and orbital computed tomography. The CDR3 consists of 16 residues. V lost 11 bases and J lost 2; bases outside the gene matches: 14. CDR1 is SNHLY, CDR2 FYNNEI, per germline. The sample holds many counts of this clonotype. Its antigen is undetermined.

This clonotype was obtained from a woman in her late teens or twenties with Graves' hyperthyroidism. Sample: blood. V gene TRBV2 combines with J gene TRBJ2-2; 7 nucleotides agree with TRBD2. The CDR3 coding sequence is TGTGCCCCGGGAGGCCCGGCCCTAGTAAACACCGGGGAGCTGTTTTTT. Amino acids: CAPGGPALVNTGELFF.